The 4 T cell receptor beta chains in this list originate from one sample, sequenced in a study of human T cells and chemical hapten exposure (dated by TCRdb to the early 2020s). What the time point label conveys for this sample: pre-sensitization, week 0. Explained via the paper, the treatment or condition label denotes: therapeutic diphenylcyclopropenone sensitization with weekly scalp DPC. The library was produced with RACE. This sample was sequenced with a NextSeq 500. TCRdb ran its own pipeline on the public reads, namely fastp trimming at Q25 and MiXCR clone calling, and kept in-frame beta chains. Rows are combined by CDR3 protein, so each entry shows the most common genes and DNA. Here the sample has about 60,000 distinct CDR3 sequences; about 10% occur a single time. Roughly 4% of the sample comes from the top ten. The material sequenced was whole blood, taken in connection with sensitization to the hapten diphenylcyclopropenone (DPC). These receptor sequences come from a woman in her 40s with alopecia areata. Some clones in this sample may be carry-over from other donors' samples.

This clonotype was seen ten or more times. The rearrangement links TRBV9 to TRBJ2-1; D is possibly TRBD1 (6 bases). The V end lost 0 bases, the J end lost 3 bases, and 13 bases lay between the germline ends. Germline assignment: CDR1 SGDLS and CDR2 YYNGEE. The CDR3 is 16 residues long. The CDR3 sequence is CASSVDPGASYNEQFF. The DNA of the CDR3 is TGTGCCAGCAGCGTAGATCCAGGGGCTAGCTACAATGAGCAGTTCTTC. Full variable domain (remainder filled in from reference TRBV9 and TRBJ2-1): DSGVTQTPKHLITATGQRVTLRCSPRSGDLSVYWYQQSLDQGLQFLIQYYNGEERAKGNILERFSAQQFPDLHSELNLSSLELGDSALYFCASSVDPGASYNEQFFGPGTRLTVL.

In its sample, this clonotype was seen many times. The chain joins TRBV6-2 or TRBV6-3 to TRBJ1-5, with a weak D call TRBD1 (5 bases). V was clipped by 5 bases and J by 7 bases, with 21 bases between them. The CDR3 sequence is 16 residues long. From germline, CDR1 is MNHEY and CDR2 SVGEGT. CDR3 protein: CASSPIGASGSQPQHF. The CDR3 DNA is TGTGCCAGCAGTCCCATTGGGGCCTCAGGGTCCCAGCCCCAGCATTTT.

The chain uses TRBV2 and TRBJ2-5; D uncertain. The CDR3 totals 12 residues. The V gene lost 5 bases and the J gene lost 5 bases, with 9 bases spanning the gap. CDR1 and CDR2 from the germline V gene are SNHLY and FYNNEI. The CDR3 bases are TGTGCCAGCAGTTACGAAAGGGAGACCCAGTACTTC. This gives the protein CASSYERETQYF. Full variable domain (remainder filled in from reference TRBV2 and TRBJ2-5): EPEVTQTPSHQVTQMGQEVILRCVPISNHLYFYWYRQILGQKVEFLVSFYNNEISEKSEIFDDQFSVERPDGSNFTLKIRSTKLEDSAMYFCASSYERETQYFGPGTRLLVL.

This clonotype came up a few times. The chain couples TRBV7-9 to TRBJ2-7, with D hard to call. CDR3 length equals 12 residues. V was cut by 1 base and J by 7 bases, with 8 bases left in between. The V gene's germline CDR1 is SEHNR and CDR2 FQNEAQ (reference sequence). This CDR3 reads CASSLGAREQYF. The CDR3, as DNA: TGTGCCAGCAGCTTAGGGGCGCGGGAGCAGTACTTC.